This note documents a single TCR beta chain sequence. A single count supports this clone. Its antigen has not been determined. Base quality data are lacking; no much larger clone is found one base away. In total, 500 to 700 healthy bone marrow donors made up the cohort. At the time of sampling, every cohort member was nominally healthy, though immune exposures that went unrecorded were likely present. The donor tested CMV seronegative, placing the donor among the approximately 400 seronegative members of the cohort. Each donor provided a peripheral blood sample, and peripheral blood mononuclear cells were used for TCR beta sequencing. The Qiagen DNeasy Blood Extraction Kit was used to extract genomic DNA from the blood cell samples. Libraries were constructed by the immunoSEQ multiplex PCR assay. A mixture of 60 forward primers for TCR Vbeta segments and 13 reverse primers for TCR Jbeta segments was used in the multiplex PCR. The CDR3 region of rearranged TCR beta genes was amplified from genomic DNA with a multiplex PCR assay. The amplified TCR beta libraries were sequenced on the Illumina HiSeq System as 87-base-pair reads. Per the source publication's procedure: A later analysis counted about 82 million unique TCR beta chains across the approximately 700 repertoires, and about 10 million of these chains were shared by at least two donors. Raw reads were error-corrected and collapsed into unique sequences by a nearest-neighbor algorithm in which closely related sequences were merged to remove PCR and sequencing errors. V, D and J gene segments were assigned by aligning CDR3 sequences to IMGT reference sequences. For a sequence to be retained, a match of at least six nucleotides was required to both a V gene segment and a J gene segment. A rearrangement counted as productive if the CDR3 had no stop codons and remained in frame with V and J, and every other rearrangement counted as non-productive. CDR3 was defined by IMGT convention, running from the second conserved V-encoded cysteine to the conserved J-encoded phenylalanine. The earlier analysis of 587 of the donors excluded sequences that lacked an unambiguous match to a single V gene segment. An earlier analysis of fewer than 750 of the donors called V segments functional above 56.7% productive rearrangements and segregating when the between-donor standard deviation exceeded 5%. A statistical classification framework was developed to diagnose cytomegalovirus status using the catalog of TCR beta chain sequences. V and J gene assignment, in a later analysis, came from comparing TCR nucleotide sequences with IMGT/GENE-DB human TR gene sequences. Using the TCRdist pipeline, a later analysis assigned CDR3 sequences along with most-parsimonious VDJ recombination scenarios. A later analysis defined each TCR beta chain by its CDR3 amino acid sequence plus V-gene family, and excluded reads lacking a unique V-gene family. As a way to deal with suspected cross-contamination and a sequencing artifact, a later analysis dropped 450 to 600 nucleotide sequences that were highly shared and had low generation probability. For each public chain, a later analysis derived a clonal expansion index from normalized ranks of inferred template counts within each repertoire. In a later analysis, generation probabilities were computed with a VDJ recombination model fitted to out-of-frame rearrangements, and the resulting probabilities were checked against IGoR. Hypergeometric tests were used in a later analysis to score TCR-TCR, TCR-HLA and TCR-CMV co-occurrence, with a repertoire-size bias correction applied to the TCR pairs. In a later analysis, false discovery rates were estimated by permuting HLA or CMV assignments 20 times. In a later analysis, co-occurring TCRs were grouped with DBSCAN, and TCRdist sequence similarity was added when clustering was performed within HLA-allele-positive subsets. Repertoires with fewer than 30,000 or more than 120,000 public chains were left out of co-occurrence clustering, as were about five repertoires with anomalous nucleotide sharing. TCRdb holds this immuneACCESS table with in-frame rearrangements only. Some clones are missing; in checked studies, unresolved V genes explain under half, and the rest has no known cause. V and J calls and clone size come straight from that table; D and trimming were deduced from the DNA. The sample data list under 200,000 clones, and approximately 80% of these were observed just once. Together, the top ten hold about 1.3% of the sample.

The sample originates from a study of cytomegalovirus exposure and HLA in healthy donors (dated by TCRdb to 2015 to 2018). Broadly, across the study: An earlier analysis of 587 of the donors reported roughly 300 Gb of sequence data and approximately 110 million unique TCR beta sequences from 150 million to 200 million T cells. An early release that covered some 640 HLA-typed donors contained approximately 320 gigabases of sequencing data and 80 million or so unique TCR sequences. Of the 300 to 450 genotyped donors, more than 75% were placed in the genetic ancestry cluster associated with self-reported Caucasian donors. The study was designed to test whether signatures of past pathogen exposure could be identified by cataloging public T cell receptors. The T cell repertoires of 666 subjects were profiled by immunosequencing and related to cytomegalovirus serostatus. Besides the first cohort of around 700 subjects, a separate validation cohort made up of over a hundred different subjects was used. High-throughput TCR immunosequencing, statistical association of individual TCRs with disease status, and machine learning were combined to predict cytomegalovirus infection status. To study patterns of TCR occurrence, a later analysis re-analyzed previously published TCR beta repertoires from 666 donors and added high-resolution HLA genotyping. Rather than using new phenotypic data, the later analysis identified candidate immune exposures from TCR beta sequences and from how often those sequences occurred across donors. To decide whether each TCR beta V gene segment behaved as functional or pseudogenic, an earlier analysis of some 600 of the donors relied on high-throughput TCR beta sequencing. Donor age, sex, ethnicity and CMV serostatus were compiled together with the repertoire data. A later genetic analysis used genome-wide SNP genotypes for about 65% of the roughly 670 donors, treating that subset as a discovery cohort. Every repertoire in the discovery cohort had been generated on one and the same sequencing platform. HLA typing covered class I and class II loci at four-digit resolution. The number of donors typed differed by locus, with roughly 620-630 for A, B, C, DRB1 and DQB1, around 560 for DQA1, approximately 570 for DPA1, and around 450 for DPB1. Roughly five DR-DQ haplotypes were handled as single units for association and clustering, since linkage in the cohort was strong. Across approximately 420 genotyped donors of the cohort, an average of roughly 250,000 unique TCR beta nucleotide sequences per donor were sequenced, and roughly a sixth of those sequences were non-productive.

Broader findings and caveats from the paper: According to the authors, the approach could potentially be generalized to other disease states and immunological phenotypes. A later analysis found that HLA-associated TCR beta chains were more clonally expanded and had lower generation probabilities than equally common non-associated chains. According to a later analysis, parvovirus B19, influenza, CMV and Epstein-Barr virus appeared linked to several top co-occurrence clusters. A group of highly shared sequence variants was considered likely to be a technical artifact of the sequencing pipeline. In a later analysis, some 18,000 TCR beta sequences were associated with specific HLA alleles at a false discovery rate of 0.05. Because HLA typing was missing for some donors at each locus, association tests included only the typed subset. In this cohort, only TCR beta chains were sequenced, and detectable features were limited by the absence of alpha or paired-chain data. A later analysis found that TCR association rates varied across HLA loci, with DRB1 alleles showing the most associated TCRs and HLA-C alleles the fewest. While some public TCRs were present in many individuals, most TCR sequences turned up only very rarely across donors. A further reported finding was that TCR beta sequences accurately predicted the HLA-A and HLA-B alleles for most subjects in the first cohort. Correlated functional status among segregating V segments might reflect linkage disequilibrium, but an unknown experimental factor could not be ruled out. In an earlier analysis of roughly 560 of the donors, most TCR beta V segments were observed in productive rearrangements about 87% or about 30% of the time, broadly matching IMGT annotations. Because counts were too low, more than 15 rarely observed V segments, including chromosome 9 orphons, were left out of the earlier analysis of a few hundred of the donors. Immune exposure information for the cohort was limited to CMV serostatus. A later genetic analysis associated a missense DCLRE1C variant with V-gene and J-gene trimming of TCR beta chains, and an independent cohort replicated the association. A total of fewer than 200 TCR beta chains were listed by the study as associated with cytomegalovirus. When HLA alleles, especially DR and DQ, strongly co-occurred, attributing TCR associations to individual alleles was difficult. Roughly uniform sequencing depth across donors was assumed in presence/absence analyses, although this assumption may not hold. A later genetic analysis reported fewer N-insertions in productive TCRs among donors in an Asian-associated ancestry cluster than the roughly 700-donor mean. In a later analysis, most CMV-associated TCR beta chains were found to appear HLA-restricted, with HLA associations seemingly driven largely by CMV exposure. In vitro tests confirmed that three of the cytomegalovirus-associated TCR beta chains recognize cytomegalovirus antigens. The classifier was reported to diagnose cytomegalovirus status with high specificity and sensitivity in both the original and validation cohorts.

The clonotype was recovered from a man younger than 40 in good health and CMV-seronegative. The specimen sequenced was PBMCs.

This receptor has the CDR3 CASSPTVNEQYF. At the DNA level, the sequence is TGTGCCAGCAGCCCAACAGTGAACGAGCAGTACTTC. In this chain, TRBV7-8 is recombined with TRBJ2-7, with the D gene not clear enough to name. Via the germline V gene, CDR1 is SGHVS and CDR2 FQNEAQ. The CDR3 covers 12 residues, taking in both the cysteine and the phenylalanine. Just the 36-base CDR3 DNA is kept, in frame starting at base 1. V lost 5 bases and J lost 5 bases; the stretch between them is 10 bases long.